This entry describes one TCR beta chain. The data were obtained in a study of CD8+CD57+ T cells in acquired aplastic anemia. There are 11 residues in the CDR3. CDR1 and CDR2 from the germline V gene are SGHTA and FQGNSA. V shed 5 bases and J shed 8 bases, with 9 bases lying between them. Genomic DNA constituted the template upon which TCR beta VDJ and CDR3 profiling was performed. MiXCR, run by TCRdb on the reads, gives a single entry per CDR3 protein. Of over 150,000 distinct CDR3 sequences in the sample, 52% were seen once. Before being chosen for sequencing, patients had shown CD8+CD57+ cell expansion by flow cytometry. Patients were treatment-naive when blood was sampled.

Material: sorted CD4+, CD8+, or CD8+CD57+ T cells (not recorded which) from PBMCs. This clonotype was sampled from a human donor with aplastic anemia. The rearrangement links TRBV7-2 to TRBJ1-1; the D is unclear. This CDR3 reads CASSRVREAFF. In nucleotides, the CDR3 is TGTGCCAGCAGCCGGGTAAGGGAAGCTTTCTTT.